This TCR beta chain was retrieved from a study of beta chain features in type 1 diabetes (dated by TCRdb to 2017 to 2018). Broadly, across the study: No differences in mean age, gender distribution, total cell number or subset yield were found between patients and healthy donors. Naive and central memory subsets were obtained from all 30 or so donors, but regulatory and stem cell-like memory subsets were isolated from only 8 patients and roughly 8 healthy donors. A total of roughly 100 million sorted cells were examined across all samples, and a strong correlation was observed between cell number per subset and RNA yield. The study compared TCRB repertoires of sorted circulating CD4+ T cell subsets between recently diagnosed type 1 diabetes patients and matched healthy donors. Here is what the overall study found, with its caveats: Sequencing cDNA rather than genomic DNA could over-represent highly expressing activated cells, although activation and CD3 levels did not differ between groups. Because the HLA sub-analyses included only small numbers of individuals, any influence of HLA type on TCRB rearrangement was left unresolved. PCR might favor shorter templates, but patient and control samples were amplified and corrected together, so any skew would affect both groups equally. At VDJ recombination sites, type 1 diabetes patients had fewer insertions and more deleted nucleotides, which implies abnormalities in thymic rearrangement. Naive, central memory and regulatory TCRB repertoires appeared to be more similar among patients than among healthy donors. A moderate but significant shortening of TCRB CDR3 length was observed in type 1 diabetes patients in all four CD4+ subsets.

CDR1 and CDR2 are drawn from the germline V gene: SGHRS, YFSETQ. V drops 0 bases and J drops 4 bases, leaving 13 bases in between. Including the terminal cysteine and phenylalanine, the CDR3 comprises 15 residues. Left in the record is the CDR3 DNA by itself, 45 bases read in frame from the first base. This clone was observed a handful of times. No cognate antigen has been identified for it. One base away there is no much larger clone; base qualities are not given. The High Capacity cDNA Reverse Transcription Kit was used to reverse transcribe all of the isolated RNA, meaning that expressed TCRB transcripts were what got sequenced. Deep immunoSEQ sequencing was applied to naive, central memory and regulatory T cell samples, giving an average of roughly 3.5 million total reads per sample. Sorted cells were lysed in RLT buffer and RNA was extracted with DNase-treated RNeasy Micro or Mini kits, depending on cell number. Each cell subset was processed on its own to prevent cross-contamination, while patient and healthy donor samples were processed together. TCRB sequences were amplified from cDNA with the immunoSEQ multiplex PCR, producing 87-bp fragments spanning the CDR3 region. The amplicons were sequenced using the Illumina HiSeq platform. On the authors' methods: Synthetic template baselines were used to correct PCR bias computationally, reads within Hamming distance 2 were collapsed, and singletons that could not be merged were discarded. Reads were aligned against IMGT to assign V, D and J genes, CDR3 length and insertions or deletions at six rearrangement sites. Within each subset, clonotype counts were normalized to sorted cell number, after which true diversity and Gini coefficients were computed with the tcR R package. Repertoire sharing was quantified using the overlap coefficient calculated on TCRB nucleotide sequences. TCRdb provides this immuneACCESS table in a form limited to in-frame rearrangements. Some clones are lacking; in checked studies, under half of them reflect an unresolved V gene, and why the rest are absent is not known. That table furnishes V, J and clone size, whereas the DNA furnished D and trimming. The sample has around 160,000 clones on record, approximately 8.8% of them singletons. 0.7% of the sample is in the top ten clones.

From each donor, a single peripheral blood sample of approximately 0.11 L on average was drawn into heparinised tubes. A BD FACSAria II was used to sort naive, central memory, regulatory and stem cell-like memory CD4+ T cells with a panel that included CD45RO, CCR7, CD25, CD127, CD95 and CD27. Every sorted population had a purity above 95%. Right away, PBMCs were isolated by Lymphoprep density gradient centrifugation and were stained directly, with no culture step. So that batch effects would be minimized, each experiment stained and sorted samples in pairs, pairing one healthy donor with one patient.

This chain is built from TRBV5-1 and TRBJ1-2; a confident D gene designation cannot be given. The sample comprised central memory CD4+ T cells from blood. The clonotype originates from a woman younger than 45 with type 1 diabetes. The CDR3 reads CASSLGWGASYGYTF. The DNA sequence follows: TGCGCCAGCAGCTTGGGCTGGGGAGCTTCCTATGGCTACACCTTC.